Presented here are 31 T cell receptor beta chains from one specimen sequenced in a study of CD8 T cells in ankylosing spondylitis (dated by TCRdb to 2015 to 2018). The investigation overall reported the following: A TCR beta motif made up of several highly homologous amino acid variants appeared to be characteristic of blood from ankylosing spondylitis patients.

Their antigen targets remain unknown. The receptor library was made with 5' RACE. Sequencing used an Illumina HiSeq 2500. TCRdb reprocessed the public reads (quality trimming at Q25 with fastp, clone calling with MiXCR) and kept in-frame beta chains. Merged by CDR3 protein, the rows form single entries marked with the most common genes and DNA. This sample has about 200,000 distinct CDR3 sequences in its table, and about 7.3% of those were observed once. Of the sample, about 14% falls within the top ten clones. Sequenced material: blood, either unsorted or a sorted T cell fraction (not recorded which). All receptors derive from a male donor with ankylosing spondylitis.

V is TRBV25-1 and J is TRBJ1-1, with no clear D. V dropped 3 bases and J dropped 7 bases, with 12 bases sitting between them. CDR1 MGHDK and CDR2 SYGVNS come from the germline V gene. CDR3 length: 13 residues. The CDR3 DNA reads TGTGCCAGCAGTGATGTCCCCGCGGGTGAAGCTTTCTTT. Amino acids: CASSDVPAGEAFF.

This clonotype was seen a few times. The genes are TRBV11-2 and TRBJ2-1; D is unresolved. The CDR3 runs to 14 residues. Trimming pared 1 base from V and 4 bases from J, leaving 8 bases between. Germline assignment: CDR1 SGHAT and CDR2 FQNNGV. DNA for the CDR3: TGTGCCAGCAGCTTAGGCTCTGTTTACAATGAGCAGTTCTTC. Amino acids: CASSLGSVYNEQFF.

This clonotype has a count of ten or more. The V call is TRBV9, the J call TRBJ2-7, with a possible D match to TRBD2 (7 bases). Germline lookup yields CDR1 SGDLS and CDR2 YYNGEE. V was cut by 0 bases and J by 2 bases, with 12 bases left in between. The CDR3 length is 15 residues. The CDR3 sequence is CASSVGGGPPYEQYF. In DNA form, the CDR3 reads TGTGCCAGCAGCGTAGGGGGGGGCCCCCCCTACGAGCAGTACTTC.

J is TRBJ2-7 and V is TRBV30, with TRBD2 as a possible D gene (6 bases). The CDR3 spans 18 residues. V lost 0 bases, J lost 2 bases, and 23 bases lay in between. Germline V CDR1 and CDR2: GTSNPN, SVGIG (reference sequence). The CDR3 DNA reads TGTGCCTGGAGTGTACTCCCACCTCGGGGGTACCTGCCCTACGAGCAGTACTTC. It codes for CAWSVLPPRGYLPYEQYF.

This clonotype was counted at least ten times. V gene TRBV28 combines with J gene TRBJ2-5, with 9 bases lining up with TRBD2. V was pared by 10 bases and J by 6 bases, with 18 bases of the junction left unmatched. This CDR3 comprises 16 residues. Per the germline V gene, CDR1 is MDHEN and CDR2 is SYDVKM. CDR3 bases: TGTGCCACCGTTCCGTATCGCGGGGGGGCCGGCAAGACCCAGTACTTC. Its translation: CATVPYRGGAGKTQYF.

This clonotype was seen at least ten times. This CDR3 is CASSLAWDESYEQYF. The CDR3, as DNA: TGTGCCAGCAGCTTAGCGTGGGATGAGTCCTACGAGCAGTACTTC. The V gene is TRBV7-8, the J gene TRBJ2-7; D gene unclear. CDR3 length equals 15 residues. V was trimmed by 0 bases and J by 1 base, leaving 10 bases between them. CDR1 and CDR2 (germline): SGHVS, FQNEAQ.

J is TRBJ2-1 and V is TRBV6-5; D possibly corresponds to TRBD2 (6 bases). Germline CDR1 reads MNHEY; CDR2 reads SVGAGI. The CDR3 is 15 amino acids. V gave up 6 bases and J gave up 1 base, with 13 bases separating them. The CDR3 nucleotides read TGTGCCAGCAGGGAGGGGTTTCCATCCTACAATGAGCAGTTCTTC. Translated, it gives CASREGFPSYNEQFF.

The gene calls are TRBV18 and TRBJ2-7, with 7 bases that match TRBD1. This CDR3 has 15 residues. V was clipped by 4 bases and J by 3 bases; unmatched bases: 9. The V gene's germline CDR1 is KGHSH and CDR2 LQKENI. CDR3 nucleotides: TGTGCCAGCTCACGTAGGGACACAGGGGTCTACGAGCAGTACTTC. Its protein is CASSRRDTGVYEQYF. The full variable domain, completed using reference TRBV18 and TRBJ2-7, is NAGVMQNPRHLVRRRGQEARLRCSPMKGHSHVYWYRQLPEEGLKFMVYLQKENIIDESGMPKERFSAEFPKEGPSILRIQQVVRGDSAAYFCASSRRDTGVYEQYFGPGTRLTVT.

Ten or more counts support this clonotype. The chain couples TRBV11-2 to TRBJ2-7, with D tentatively TRBD1 (5 bases). V lost 3 bases to trimming and J lost 3 bases, with 9 bases between them. CDR1 is SGHAT and CDR2 is FQNNGV in the germline V gene. The CDR3 is 13 amino acids. As DNA, the CDR3 is TGTGCCAGCAGCTTTTGGCAGGGCTACGAGCAGTACTTC. Encoded protein: CASSFWQGYEQYF.

The rearrangement links TRBV7-9 to TRBJ2-6, with 9 positions matching TRBD2. Unmatched junction bases numbered 2, after V lost 3 bases and J lost 2 bases. CDR3 length: 16 residues. The germline V gene encodes CDR1 SEHNR and CDR2 FQNEAQ (reference sequence). CDR3 amino acids: CASSFVAGAGANVLTF. For the CDR3, the DNA is TGTGCCAGCAGCTTTGTAGCGGGGGCTGGGGCCAACGTCCTGACTTTC.

This chain connects TRBV30 to TRBJ1-1; D uncertain. V was cut by 0 bases and J by 1 base, with 6 bases left in between. Germline CDR1 GTSNPN, CDR2 SVGIG (reference sequence). The CDR3 covers 13 residues. The CDR3 sequence is CAWSVHRNTEAFF. CDR3 DNA: TGTGCCTGGAGTGTACACAGGAACACTGAAGCTTTCTTT. The full variable domain, in which reference TRBV30 and TRBJ1-1 provide the parts outside the CDR3, is SQTIHQWPATLVQPVGSPLSLECTVEGTSNPNLYWYRQAAGRGLQLLFYSVGIGQISSEVPQNLSASRPQDRQFILSSKKLLLSDSGFYLCAWSVHRNTEAFFGQGTRLTVV.

This chain joins TRBV7-2 and TRBJ1-2; D ambiguous. The CDR3 is 15 residues long. The germline gives CDR1 SGHTA, CDR2 FQGNSA. Trimming removed 2 bases from V and 0 bases from J, with 10 bases in between. The CDR3 nucleotides read TGTGCCAGCAGCTTAATACCGAGAGCTAACTATGGCTACACCTTC. Translation: CASSLIPRANYGYTF. The whole variable domain, filled in from reference TRBV7-2 and TRBJ1-2, reads GAGVSQSPSNKVTEKGKDVELRCDPISGHTALYWYRQSLGQGLEFLIYFQGNSAPDKSGLPSDRFSAERTGGSVSTLTIQRTQQEDSAVYLCASSLIPRANYGYTFGSGTRLTVV.

This clonotype has at least ten counts. The chain joins TRBV4-3 to TRBJ2-2; D is unresolved. The CDR3 covers 15 residues. The germline V and J ends were trimmed by 1 base and 0 bases, with 6 bases remaining between them. Looked up from germline, CDR1 is LGHNA and CDR2 is YSLEER. CDR3 region: CASSQVRSNTGELFF. In nucleotides, the CDR3 is TGCGCCAGCAGCCAAGTCCGATCGAACACCGGGGAGCTGTTTTTT.

This clonotype has a count of ten or more. The chain has TRBV7-9 and TRBJ2-1; 10 nucleotides line up with TRBD1. V lost 6 bases and J lost 2; bases outside the gene matches: 10. CDR1 and CDR2 (germline): SEHNR, FQNEAQ (reference sequence). The CDR3 length is 17 residues. The CDR3 loop reads CASSLRGGTGAYNEQFF. CDR3 coding DNA: TGTGCCAGCAGTCTACGAGGTGGGACAGGGGCCTACAATGAGCAGTTCTTC.

This clonotype came up many times. The chain uses TRBV6-5 and TRBJ2-7; D is undetermined. Germline CDR1 MNHEY, CDR2 SVGAGI. CDR3 length: 14 residues. V shed 6 bases and J shed 0 bases, with 12 bases lying between them. The CDR3 coding sequence is TGTGCCAGCAGCTACGACCAGAGCTCCTACGAGCAGTACTTC. This codes for CASSYDQSSYEQYF.

This clonotype was counted ten times or more. The chain couples TRBV29-1 to TRBJ1-1; D is perhaps TRBD1 (6 bases). Trimming left V 7 bases short and J 6 bases short, with 12 bases between. Germline CDR1 and CDR2: SQVTM and ANQGSEA. This CDR3 contains 11 residues. CDR3 protein: CSALRGSEAFF. The CDR3 DNA reads TGCAGCGCCCTCAGGGGTTCTGAAGCTTTCTTT. Supplemented by reference TRBV29-1 and TRBJ1-1, the full variable domain reads SAVISQKPSRDICQRGTSLTIQCQVDSQVTMMFWYRQQPGQSLTLIATANQGSEATYESGFVIDKFPISRPNLTFSTLTVSNMSPEDSSIYLCSALRGSEAFFGQGTRLTVV.

At least ten counts were recorded for this clonotype. This sequence joins TRBV3-1 and TRBJ2-7, with D possibly matching TRBD2 (5 bases). Germline CDR1 LGHDT, CDR2 YNNKEL (reference sequence). Trimming removed 6 bases from V and 4 bases from J, with 16 bases in between. The CDR3 covers 14 residues. The CDR3 sequence is CASRQNPRGYEQYF. The CDR3 bases are TGTGCCAGCAGACAAAACCCTCGCGGGTACGAGCAGTACTTC.

V gene TRBV20-1 combines with J gene TRBJ1-6; no clear D. The germline V and J ends were trimmed by 2 bases and 7 bases, with 9 bases remaining between them. The CDR3 runs 13 residues. Germline CDR1 reads DFQATT; CDR2 reads SNEGSKA (reference sequence). The CDR3 region is CSARSWENSPLHF. DNA of the CDR3: TGCAGTGCTAGATCTTGGGAAAATTCACCCCTCCACTTT.

The sample holds a few counts of this clonotype. The chain employs TRBV20-1 and TRBJ1-1, with D tentatively TRBD1 (5 bases). Germline assignment: CDR1 DFQATT and CDR2 SNEGSKA (reference sequence). The CDR3 loop spans 13 amino acids. V dropped 3 bases and J dropped 2 bases, with 10 bases sitting between them. CDR3 bases: TGCAGTGCTAGGGGACTATCAAACACTGAAGCTTTCTTT. Translating gives CSARGLSNTEAFF.

The chain combines TRBV7-9 with TRBJ1-4; the D gene is possibly TRBD1 (5 bases). The V end was cut by 5 bases, the J end by 11 bases, with 18 bases between. Germline V gene lookup returns CDR1 SEHNR and CDR2 FQNEAQ (reference sequence). This CDR3 has 14 residues. CDR3 bases: TGTGCCAGCAGCGACGACCGGACATTGGATAAACTGTTTTTT. This translates into CASSDDRTLDKLFF.

In its sample, this clonotype was seen many times. The genes are TRBV14 and TRBJ2-3; TRBD2 aligns across 7 bases. Losses at the gene ends were 0 bases for V and 2 bases for J; bases not matched to a gene: 8. The V gene's germline CDR1 is SGHDN and CDR2 FVKESK. The length of the CDR3 is 17 residues. The CDR3 protein is CASSQDRHRGDTDTQYF. CDR3 DNA: TGTGCCAGCAGCCAAGACAGACACCGGGGGGACACAGATACGCAGTATTTT.

This clonotype was found many times. This chain uses TRBV5-6 with TRBJ2-4, with 11 nucleotides matching TRBD2. The J segment lost 0 bases and the V segment lost 5 bases, leaving 7 bases of the junction unmatched. Germline CDR1 and CDR2: SGHDT and YYEEEE. CDR3 length: 17 residues. As DNA, the CDR3 is TGTGCCAGCAGTTCACCGGGACTAGCGGTAGCCAAAAACATTCAGTACTTC. Protein: CASSSPGLAVAKNIQYF. Variable domain in full (rest from reference TRBV5-6 and TRBJ2-4): DAGVTQSPTHLIKTRGQQVTLRCSPKSGHDTVSWYQQALGQGPQFIFQYYEEEERQRGNFPDRFSGHQFPNYSSELNVNALLLGDSALYLCASSSPGLAVAKNIQYFGAGTRLSVL.

This clonotype was observed a handful of times. The chain employs TRBV11-2 and TRBJ2-3, with D perhaps TRBD2 (6 bases). The CDR3 runs to 15 residues. CDR1 SGHAT and CDR2 FQNNGV come from the germline V gene. V was pared by 7 bases and J by 6 bases, with 20 bases between. The CDR3 sequence: CASTLRWGVLDTQYF. In DNA form, the CDR3 reads TGTGCCAGCACCCTTAGGTGGGGGGTGTTGGATACGCAGTATTTT. The complete variable domain, with remaining parts taken from reference TRBV11-2 and TRBJ2-3, reads EAGVAQSPRYKIIEKRQSVAFWCNPISGHATLYWYQQILGQGPKLLIQFQNNGVVDDSQLPKDRFSAERLKGVDSTLKIQPAKLEDSAVYLCASTLRWGVLDTQYFGPGTRLTVL.

This clonotype showed up many times. The V gene is TRBV4-1, the J gene TRBJ2-5; 9 bases are a match to TRBD1. The CDR3 contains 16 residues. V lost 4 bases and J lost 4; bases outside the gene matches: 10. Germline CDR1 and CDR2: MGHRA and YSYEKL. CDR3 coding DNA: TGCGCCAGCAGCCCCCGGGACAGGGACAAACTAGAGACCCAGTACTTC. Amino acid sequence: CASSPRDRDKLETQYF.

This clonotype has ten or more counts. The CDR3 bases are TGTGCCAGCAGCTTTTCGGCCGTGCTTGACTACGAGCAGTACTTC. It codes for CASSFSAVLDYEQYF. The V and J genes are TRBV7-2 and TRBJ2-7; no clear D gene. CDR3 size: 15 residues. Looked up from germline, CDR1 is SGHTA and CDR2 is FQGNSA. The germline V and J ends were trimmed by 3 bases and 3 bases, with 15 bases remaining between them.

The chain joins TRBV6-5 to TRBJ1-1, with D unclear. CDR1 is MNHEY and CDR2 is SVGAGI in the germline V gene. V shed 2 bases and J shed 8 bases, with 6 bases lying between them. CDR3 length: 11 amino acids. The CDR3 reads CASSYAGEAFF. CDR3 in DNA: TGTGCCAGCAGTTACGCGGGGGAAGCTTTCTTT.

There are many counts of this clonotype. The V gene is TRBV12-3 or TRBV12-4, the J gene TRBJ2-3, with 11 bases that match TRBD2. The V gene end was trimmed by 5 bases and the J gene end by 4 bases; junction bases not matched to a gene: 2. The CDR3 totals 14 residues. Here the CDR3 DNA reads TGTGCCAGCAGTCCTAGCGGGAGGTCAGATACGCAGTATTTT. The encoded protein is CASSPSGRSDTQYF.

This clonotype was observed many times. The V call is TRBV9, the J call TRBJ1-2, with D hard to call. V lost 3 bases, J lost 3 bases, and 3 bases lay in between. From germline, CDR1 is SGDLS and CDR2 YYNGEE. CDR3 size: 11 residues. The CDR3 sequence: CASSGDYGYTF. CDR3 DNA sequence: TGTGCCAGCAGCGGTGACTATGGCTACACCTTC.

This clonotype was seen ten or more times. The chain uses TRBV20-1 and TRBJ1-6; D not certain. Germline V gives CDR1 DFQATT, CDR2 SNEGSKA (reference sequence). Trimming removed 0 bases at V and 6 bases at J, with 12 bases between. This CDR3 region has 15 residues. This chain's CDR3 is CSAREVEGGNSPLHF. The CDR3 DNA is TGCAGTGCTAGAGAAGTAGAGGGAGGTAATTCACCCCTCCACTTT.

The J gene is TRBJ2-7, the V gene TRBV5-1; the D gene could be TRBD1 or TRBD2 (6 bases each). Germline V CDR1 and CDR2: SGHRS, YFSETQ. This CDR3 region has 16 residues. The V end lost 0 bases, the J end lost 3 bases, and 16 bases lay between the germline ends. This CDR3 reads CASSLGGTSGVYEQYF. CDR3 DNA sequence: TGCGCCAGCAGCTTGGGGGGGACTTCAGGGGTCTACGAGCAGTACTTC.

By sample share, this clonotype is medium-sized (0.01 to 0.1%). CDR3: CSANLRGNSYEQYF. The CDR3 region has the DNA TGCAGTGCGAACCTCAGGGGGAACTCCTACGAGCAGTACTTC. The chain has TRBV20-1 and TRBJ2-7, with 7 bases that match TRBD1. V trimming: 6 bases; J trimming: 0 bases; junction bases outside the gene matches: 8. CDR1 DFQATT and CDR2 SNEGSKA come from the germline V gene (reference sequence). The CDR3 length is 14 residues.